This T cell receptor (beta chain) was sequenced for a study of blood T cell repertoires in COVID-19. The repertoire was sequenced with immunoSEQ multiplex PCR; TCRdb's copy has only in-frame clones and lacks some. The sample has around 620,000 clones, 75% to 90% seen once. The sequence was collected from a woman aged 18-29 years with acute or convalescent COVID-19. Material: peripheral blood.

CDR3 amino acids: CASSQDSQAPSYNSPLHF. Written as DNA, the CDR3 is TGTGCCAGCAGCCAAGATTCTCAGGCTCCCTCCTATAATTCACCCCTCCACTTT. This sequence joins TRBV3-1 (or the pseudogene TRBV3-2) and TRBJ1-6; D not certain. CDR1 and CDR2 (germline): LGHDT, YNNKEL (reference sequence). V was shortened by 0 bases and J by 0 bases, with 12 bases between the two germline ends. CDR3 size: 18 residues.